These 9 T cell receptor beta chains came from one sample sequenced in a study of T cell changes during pregnancy in multiple sclerosis. The method was immunoSEQ multiplex PCR; TCRdb's version includes in-frame clones alone and lacks a portion of them. The sample has 32,000 or so clones, more than 70% seen once. The specimen comprised CD8+ T cells from peripheral blood mononuclear cells, sampled in the first trimester of pregnancy. All receptors derive from a female donor with multiple sclerosis, enrolled in a pregnancy study.

This clone was observed a single time. The chain links TRBV15 to TRBJ2-2; 7 bases are shared with TRBD2. Germline values: CDR1 LNHNV, CDR2 YYDKDF (reference sequence). This CDR3 is 15 amino acids long. J lost 4 bases, V lost 5 bases, and 7 bases had no gene match. As DNA, the CDR3 is TGTGCCACCAGCTACCGGGAGGTCGCCACCGGGGAGCTGTTTTTT. Protein: CATSYREVATGELFF.

V and J are TRBV27 and TRBJ2-7; TRBD2 agrees at 10 bases. Germline CDR1 reads MNHEY; CDR2 reads SMNVEV (reference sequence). The V segment lost 4 bases and the J segment 3 bases; nucleotides outside the gene matches: 9. There are 16 residues in the CDR3. The CDR3 is CASSSLSSGRHYEQYF. CDR3 in DNA: TGTGCCAGCAGTTCTCTAAGTAGCGGGAGGCACTACGAGCAGTACTTC.

CDR3 sequence (DNA): TGTGCCAGTAGAGAATCTGGAGTCTACAATGAGCAGTTCTTC. This gives the protein CASRESGVYNEQFF. This chain joins TRBV19 and TRBJ2-1; D is uncertain. Trimming pared 6 bases from V and 3 bases from J, leaving 12 bases between. The length of the CDR3 is 14 residues. CDR1 is LNHDA and CDR2 is SQIVND in the germline V gene (reference sequence). The full variable domain, in which reference TRBV19 and TRBJ2-1 provide the parts outside the CDR3, is DGGITQSPKYLFRKEGQNVTLSCEQNLNHDAMYWYRQDPGQGLRLIYYSQIVNDFQKGDIAEGYSVSREKKESFPLTVTSAQKNPTAFYLCASRESGVYNEQFFGPGTRLTVL.

The genes are TRBV7-3 and TRBJ2-1; TRBD2 matches at 12 bases. CDR3 length equals 17 residues. V trimming: 5 bases; J trimming: 2 bases; junction bases outside the gene matches: 7. Germline values: CDR1 SGHTA, CDR2 FQGTGA. In DNA form, the CDR3 reads TGTGCCAGCAGCCCAGGACTAGCGGGAACCACCTACAATGAGCAGTTCTTC. Its protein is CASSPGLAGTTYNEQFF.

The chain links TRBV10-2 to TRBJ1-2; D is undetermined. Germline V CDR1 and CDR2: WSHSY, SAAADI. The CDR3 is 14 amino acids. With 4 bases removed from V and 0 bases from J, the gap between germline ends came to 9 bases. As DNA, the CDR3 is TGCGCCAGCAGTGGAACAGAATCTAACTATGGCTACACCTTC. This translates into CASSGTESNYGYTF.

To note about this clone: The junction departs from germline at one end; a sequencing error may be responsible. The rearrangement joins TRBV6-5 to TRBJ1-5; D ambiguous. The length of the CDR3 is 15 residues. CDR1 MNHEY and CDR2 SVGAGI come from the germline V gene. The CDR3 DNA sequence: TGTGCCAGCAGTTACTCATCGGGGAGCAAACAGCCCCAGCATTTT. This gives the protein CASSYSSGSKQPQHF.

This clone came up a few times. The CDR3 coding sequence is TGTGCCAGCAGCTTATCCGGACCTAGCCTTTCGCGCTACACCTTC. Protein sequence: CASSLSGPSLSRYTF. V gene TRBV7-3 combines with J gene TRBJ1-2; D gene unclear. This CDR3 is built from 15 residues. The ends were cut back, 2 bases at V and 9 bases at J, with 19 bases in the middle. Per the germline V gene, CDR1 is SGHTA and CDR2 is FQGTGA.

In its sample, this clone was seen a few times. The CDR3 nucleotides read TGTGCCAGCACCCCACAGGGGAGCACTGAAGCTTTCTTT. Its protein is CASTPQGSTEAFF. This chain uses TRBV28 with TRBJ1-1; 7 nucleotides align to TRBD1. CDR3 length: 13 residues. The V segment lost 7 bases and the J segment 4 bases; nucleotides outside the gene matches: 6. Germline lookup yields CDR1 MDHEN and CDR2 SYDVKM.

This clone was seen only a few times. This chain connects TRBV27 to TRBJ1-1; tentatively, D is TRBD1 (5 bases). Trimming took 8 bases from V and 10 from J, leaving 17 bases between them. The V gene's germline CDR1 is MNHEY and CDR2 SMNVEV (reference sequence). CDR3 length: 12 amino acids. The chain's CDR3 is CASESDAGGAFF. Here the CDR3 DNA reads TGTGCCAGCGAATCCGATGCGGGGGGAGCTTTCTTT.